This T cell receptor beta chain was retrieved from a study of blood T cells in healthy people across ages. Germline V lookup: CDR1 DFQATT, CDR2 SNEGSKA (reference sequence). Trimming took off 5 bases at V and 6 bases at J, with 16 bases between the two ends. The CDR3 consists of 13 residues. Primers used in a second PCR of about 6 to 12 cycles were a sample-barcoded 5' primer and a J-beta primer mix. TCRdb fed the 5' RACE reads into MiXCR, producing one record per CDR3 protein. In the table there are about 1.6 million distinct CDR3 sequences, roughly 30% of which are singletons. The study, taken as a whole, reports: From one million sequenced T cells, diversity estimates were lower bounds. As naive T cell percentage varied, TCR beta diversity correlated strongly with it. Among T cells, TCR beta diversity per million cells dropped roughly linearly as age rose.

The count of this clonotype is one. The antigen is undetermined. Total RNA amounts of at least 5.5 micrograms were extracted per sample. The receptor comes from a woman in her twenties or thirties in good health. This chain uses TRBV20-1 with TRBJ1-2, with D maybe TRBD1 (5 bases). The sample taken for sequencing was blood. The CDR3 spells CSAPPGGYDGYTF. In DNA, the CDR3 is TGCAGTGCTCCCCCTGGGGGGTACGATGGCTACACCTTC.